This entry lists 32 T cell receptor beta chains sequenced from one sample in a study of cytomegalovirus exposure and HLA in healthy donors. The protocol was immunoSEQ multiplex PCR, while the TCRdb copy is restricted to in-frame clones and leaves out a portion. The repertoire holds 100,000 to 150,000 clones, around 90% seen once, with roughly 2% in the top ten. Sequenced material: PBMCs. These receptors were collected from a woman between 18 and 29 years old in good health and CMV-seronegative.

This chain joins TRBV4-2 and TRBJ2-1; TRBD2 aligns across 8 bases. V was clipped by 3 bases and J by 8 bases; unmatched bases: 12. The CDR3 runs 16 residues. The V gene's germline CDR1 is LGHNA and CDR2 YNFKEQ. DNA of the CDR3: TGTGCCAGCAGCCAGTCCTCAGCGGGAGCGGAGGATGAGCAGTTCTTC. Translated: CASSQSSAGAEDEQFF.

V is TRBV7-8 and J is TRBJ2-3; 9 positions match TRBD2. CDR3 length equals 18 residues. Germline CDR1 is SGHVS and CDR2 is FQNEAQ. J gave up 6 bases and V 1 base, and 14 bases lay outside the gene matches. CDR3 protein: CASSLVTLAGKMWDTQYF. The CDR3 DNA reads TGTGCCAGCAGCTTAGTAACTCTAGCGGGAAAAATGTGGGATACGCAGTATTTT.

This CDR3 reads CAWSVEANYGYTF. In nucleotides, the CDR3 is TGTGCCTGGAGTGTAGAGGCTAACTATGGCTACACCTTC. This chain uses TRBV30 with TRBJ1-2, with D unclear. Trimming left V 0 bases short and J 0 bases short, with 5 bases between. Germline V gene lookup returns CDR1 GTSNPN and CDR2 SVGIG (reference sequence). This CDR3 has 13 amino acids.

The chain joins TRBV19 to TRBJ1-3; D uncertain. The V gene's germline CDR1 is LNHDA and CDR2 SQIVND (reference sequence). The CDR3 consists of 13 residues. The V end was cut by 3 bases, the J end by 2 bases, with 5 bases between. The CDR3 nucleotides read TGTGCCAGTAGTATGGGCCCTGGAAACACCATATATTTT. Translating it yields CASSMGPGNTIYF.

This clone was found once. The V call is TRBV18, the J call TRBJ1-1; 9 bases align to TRBD1. Trimming cost V 2 bases and J 7 bases; bases outside gene matches: 8. The CDR3 length is 15 residues. The germline gives CDR1 KGHSH, CDR2 LQKENI. This CDR3 reads CASSPTGTGYIEAFF. The CDR3 bases are TGTGCCAGCTCACCAACCGGGACAGGGTATATTGAAGCTTTCTTT. The entire variable domain, with the rest obtained from reference TRBV18 and TRBJ1-1, is as follows: NAGVMQNPRHLVRRRGQEARLRCSPMKGHSHVYWYRQLPEEGLKFMVYLQKENIIDESGMPKERFSAEFPKEGPSILRIQQVVRGDSAAYFCASSPTGTGYIEAFFGQGTRLTVV.

The gene calls are TRBV5-1 and TRBJ2-6; 10 nucleotides agree with TRBD2. The germline V gene encodes CDR1 SGHRS and CDR2 YFSETQ. The CDR3 totals 19 residues. Trimming removed 0 bases from V and 2 bases from J; junction bases left unmatched: 8. As DNA, the CDR3 is TGCGCCAGCAGCTTGGGTCTCCTAGCGGGAGTGGCTGGGGCCAACGTCCTGACTTTC. The encoded protein is CASSLGLLAGVAGANVLTF. Full variable domain (remainder filled in from reference TRBV5-1 and TRBJ2-6): KAGVTQTPRYLIKTRGQQVTLSCSPISGHRSVSWYQQTPGQGLQFLFEYFSETQRNKGNFPGRFSGRQFSNSRSEMNVSTLELGDSALYLCASSLGLLAGVAGANVLTFGAGSRLTVL.

The chain combines TRBV12-2 with TRBJ2-1; the table calls TRBD2, which could not be checked here. TRBV12-2 constitutes a pseudogene. The CDR3 has 17 residues. CDR3 bases: TGTGCAAGTCGCTTAACCGCTCCGCGGGAGGATGGGGGTGAGCAGTTCTTC. This sequence encodes CASRLTAPREDGGEQFF.

The CDR3 DNA sequence: TGTGCCAGCAGCTTAGCGATTGGGGAGGGTGGCTCCTACGAGCAGTACTTC. Its translation is CASSLAIGEGGSYEQYF. The V call is TRBV7-6, the J call TRBJ2-7; 7 bases map to TRBD2. With V trimmed by 0 bases and J by 0 bases, 8 bases remained unmatched. Germline V CDR1 and CDR2: SGHVS, FNYEAQ. The CDR3 totals 17 residues.

This chain connects TRBV15 to TRBJ2-2, with 7 positions matching TRBD2. The CDR3 consists of 19 residues. CDR1 and CDR2 from the germline V gene are LNHNV and YYDKDF (reference sequence). Trimming at V came to 2 bases and at J to 0 bases, leaving 12 bases not matched to a gene. The CDR3 nucleotides read TGTGCCACCAGCAGACGTACCGTTTGGGGGACTACGAACACCGGGGAGCTGTTTTTT. Its protein product is CATSRRTVWGTTNTGELFF.

The rearrangement links TRBV4-1 to TRBJ1-2; D is undetermined. This CDR3 region has 12 residues. Germline V gives CDR1 MGHRA, CDR2 YSYEKL. V was trimmed by 1 base and J by 8 bases, leaving 8 bases between them. In DNA form, the CDR3 reads TGCGCCAGCAGCCAAGTTAGCGCCGGCTACACCTTC. It encodes CASSQVSAGYTF.

The chain recombines TRBV7-8 with TRBJ1-1, with D unclear. Trimming pared 3 bases from V and 5 bases from J, leaving 10 bases between. Germline CDR1 is SGHVS and CDR2 is FQNEAQ. The CDR3 consists of 13 residues. The CDR3 DNA follows: TGTGCCAGCAGCTTGATACCGGGGACTGAAGCTTTCTTT. It translates to CASSLIPGTEAFF.

The chain couples TRBV19 to TRBJ1-1, with D unclear. CDR1 LNHDA and CDR2 SQIVND come from the germline V gene (reference sequence). The V end was cut by 5 bases, the J end by 11 bases, with 27 bases between. The CDR3 consists of 16 residues. CDR3 protein: CASSPGFPDSIQTAFF. The CDR3 DNA follows: TGTGCCAGTAGTCCTGGGTTCCCGGACTCCATCCAAACGGCTTTCTTT. Full variable domain (rest looked up from reference TRBV19 and TRBJ1-1): DGGITQSPKYLFRKEGQNVTLSCEQNLNHDAMYWYRQDPGQGLRLIYYSQIVNDFQKGDIAEGYSVSREKKESFPLTVTSAQKNPTAFYLCASSPGFPDSIQTAFFGQGTRLTVV.

This chain links TRBV9 with TRBJ2-7, with D tentatively TRBD1 (6 bases). Trimming left V 4 bases short and J 6 bases short, with 11 bases between. This CDR3 is 12 amino acids long. CDR1 and CDR2 from the germline V gene are SGDLS and YYNGEE. CDR3 coding DNA: TGTGCCAGCAGCCCACAGGGTTCCGAGCAGTACTTC. This sequence encodes CASSPQGSEQYF. Full variable domain (missing parts from reference TRBV9 and TRBJ2-7): DSGVTQTPKHLITATGQRVTLRCSPRSGDLSVYWYQQSLDQGLQFLIQYYNGEERAKGNILERFSAQQFPDLHSELNLSSLELGDSALYFCASSPQGSEQYFGPGTRLTVT.

The CDR3, as DNA: TGTGCCAGCAGCTTGGCGCTAGCGTTGGAGCAGTACTTC. Translation gives CASSLALALEQYF. The rearrangement joins TRBV5-5 to TRBJ2-7, with a possible D match to TRBD2 (6 bases). The germline V and J ends were trimmed by 0 bases and 7 bases, with 11 bases remaining between them. The germline V gene encodes CDR1 SGHKS and CDR2 YYEKEE (reference sequence). This CDR3 has 13 residues.

The rearrangement uses TRBV6-6 and TRBJ2-1; D ambiguous. The CDR3 sequence is 13 residues long. Between the trimmed V and J ends, which lost 5 bases and 5 bases, there was a span of 10 bases. Germline CDR1 reads MNHNY; CDR2 reads SVGAGI (reference sequence). The CDR3 DNA follows: TGTGCCAGCAGTGTACTTATAAACAATGAGCAGTTCTTC. Translation gives CASSVLINNEQFF.

This clone came up once. The chain carries TRBV5-1 and TRBJ2-1; 9 bases are shared with TRBD2. The germline gives CDR1 SGHRS, CDR2 YFSETQ. With 2 bases clipped from V and 9 bases from J, the junction kept 9 bases outside the gene matches. The CDR3 length is 15 residues. CDR3 sequence: CASSLGLASGSEQFF. DNA for the CDR3: TGCGCCAGCAGCTTAGGACTAGCGAGTGGGAGTGAGCAGTTCTTC.

The V and J genes are TRBV28 and TRBJ2-2; 8 nucleotides match TRBD1. The germline V gene has CDR1 MDHEN and CDR2 SYDVKM. The trim removed 6 bases at V and 6 bases at J, leaving 6 bases unmatched. This CDR3 has 14 residues. The CDR3 bases are TGTGCCAGCAGGGACAGGGTCCCGGCCGGGGAGCTGTTTTTT. Translated: CASRDRVPAGELFF.

The chain joins TRBV28 to TRBJ2-5; 12 bases match TRBD2. The CDR3 covers 16 residues. V shed 5 bases, J shed 6 bases, and the junction held 10 bases outside the gene matches. Germline loops: CDR1 MDHEN, CDR2 SYDVKM. DNA for the CDR3: TGTGCCAGCAGTCCCTGGACTAGCGGGGTTTTAAAGACCCAGTACTTC. Its protein product is CASSPWTSGVLKTQYF. The full variable domain, with the rest looked up from reference TRBV28 and TRBJ2-5, is DVKVTQSSRYLVKRTGEKVFLECVQDMDHENMFWYRQDPGLGLRLIYFSYDVKMKEKGDIPEGYSVSREKKERFSLILESASTNQTSMYLCASSPWTSGVLKTQYFGPGTRLLVL.

J is TRBJ2-1 and V is TRBV28; the match to TRBD1 covers 7 bases. V trimming: 6 bases; J trimming: 12 bases; junction bases outside the gene matches: 5. CDR3 length: 11 residues. CDR1 is MDHEN, CDR2 SYDVKM, per germline. In DNA, the CDR3 is TGTGCCAGCAGGCATAACAGGGGGCAGTTCTTC. Encoded protein: CASRHNRGQFF.

The rearrangement uses TRBV5-5 and TRBJ2-7; 8 bases agree with TRBD1. Germline CDR1 is SGHKS and CDR2 is YYEKEE (reference sequence). The trim removed 4 bases at V and 5 bases at J, leaving 8 bases unmatched. This CDR3 has 14 residues. CDR3 nucleotides: TGTGCCAGCAGCCTCAGGACAGGGCGGGACGAGCAGTACTTC. This sequence encodes CASSLRTGRDEQYF.

The chain combines TRBV6-1 with TRBJ2-1, with D perhaps matching TRBD2 (5 bases). This CDR3 contains 14 residues. Germline CDR1 MNHNS, CDR2 SASEGT. Trimming removed 5 bases from V and 0 bases from J, with 8 bases in between. DNA for the CDR3: TGTGCCAGCAGTAGCGAGGGCTCCTACAATGAGCAGTTCTTC. Its protein is CASSSEGSYNEQFF.

V gene TRBV5-1 combines with J gene TRBJ1-1; D gene ambiguous. V was pared by 1 base and J by 5 bases, with 9 bases between. This CDR3 is built from 13 residues. Germline V lookup: CDR1 SGHRS, CDR2 YFSETQ. The CDR3 sequence is CASSLPGLTEAFF. The CDR3 DNA reads TGCGCCAGCAGCTTGCCGGGGTTGACTGAAGCTTTCTTT.

This clone was recorded a few times. The V and J genes are TRBV29-1 and TRBJ2-3; TRBD2 might be the D (6 bases). The CDR3 totals 14 residues. Per germline, CDR1 SQVTM and CDR2 ANQGSEA. V was trimmed by 2 bases and J by 4 bases, leaving 13 bases between them. CDR3 sequence reads: CSVEPEGTPDTQYF. For the CDR3, the DNA is TGCAGCGTTGAACCGGAGGGGACTCCAGATACGCAGTATTTT.

In this sample, this clone turned up once. V and J are TRBV27 and TRBJ2-7, with 10 nucleotides matching TRBD1. The junction had 3 bases not matched to a gene; V was cut back by 5 bases and J by 2 bases. Germline V gene lookup returns CDR1 MNHEY and CDR2 SMNVEV (reference sequence). This CDR3 comprises 14 residues. The CDR3 reads CASSRGTGAYEQYF. The CDR3 DNA sequence: TGTGCCAGCAGTCGCGGGACAGGGGCCTACGAGCAGTACTTC.

This clone was found once. The chain joins TRBV13 to TRBJ2-1, with D perhaps TRBD2 (6 bases). The CDR3 has 16 residues. Germline assignment: CDR1 PRHDT and CDR2 FYEKMQ (reference sequence). Trimming pared 5 bases from V and 8 bases from J, leaving 22 bases between. The CDR3 DNA is TGTGCCAGCAGCGCCCCGGGGGAAACAAGTAGGGATGAGCAGTTCTTC. Protein product: CASSAPGETSRDEQFF. Filled out from reference TRBV13 and TRBJ2-1, the complete variable domain reads AAGVIQSPRHLIKEKRETATLKCYPIPRHDTVYWYQQGPGQDPQFLISFYEKMQSDKGSIPDRFSAQQFSDYHSELNMSSLELGDSALYFCASSAPGETSRDEQFFGPGTRLTVL.

In nucleotides, the CDR3 is TGTGCCAGTAGTGTAGGGGGGGCCTACGAGCAGTACTTC. This codes for CASSVGGAYEQYF. The gene calls are TRBV19 and TRBJ2-7; weak D call: TRBD2 (7 bases). This CDR3 comprises 13 residues. Germline-derived CDR1 and CDR2 are LNHDA and SQIVND (reference sequence). V dropped 5 bases and J dropped 2 bases, with 10 bases sitting between them.

The J gene is TRBJ2-7, the V gene TRBV27, with a possible D match to TRBD2 (6 bases). V shed 4 bases and J shed 7 bases, with 20 bases lying between them. The CDR3 is made up of 15 amino acids. Germline loops: CDR1 MNHEY, CDR2 SMNVEV (reference sequence). CDR3 loop: CASSSPLVPGGEQYF. In DNA form, the CDR3 reads TGTGCCAGCAGTTCCCCCCTTGTCCCAGGAGGGGAGCAGTACTTC.

This CDR3 reads CASSFLGQGVGEKLFF. CDR3 coding DNA: TGTGCCAGCAGTTTCTTAGGCCAGGGTGTAGGTGAAAAACTGTTTTTT. This chain uses TRBV28 with TRBJ1-4, with D tentatively TRBD1 (5 bases). The CDR3 totals 16 residues. V gave up 3 bases and J gave up 7 bases, with 18 bases separating them. Germline loops: CDR1 MDHEN, CDR2 SYDVKM.

This chain joins TRBV29-1 and TRBJ2-1, with D possibly matching TRBD2 (6 bases). The CDR3 is made up of 15 amino acids. V lost 3 bases, J lost 7 bases, and 19 bases lay in between. CDR1 and CDR2 (germline): SQVTM, ANQGSEA. This CDR3 is CSVELAFSRGNEQFF. The CDR3 nucleotides are TGCAGCGTTGAGCTAGCGTTTTCCCGAGGGAATGAGCAGTTCTTC.

This rearrangement joins TRBV11-3 to TRBJ2-6; 8 nucleotides align to TRBD1. This CDR3 has 19 amino acids. V shed 5 bases and J 0 bases; nucleotides not matched to a gene: 12. Germline V gene sequence: CDR1 SGHNT, CDR2 YENEEA. For the CDR3, the DNA is TGTGCCAGCAGCCTCTCCCCGGGACAGGTTGCCTCTGGGGCCAACGTCCTGACTTTC. Translation: CASSLSPGQVASGANVLTF.

The chain combines TRBV2 with TRBJ2-1, with 9 bases fitting TRBD2. CDR3 length: 17 residues. CDR1 is SNHLY and CDR2 is FYNNEI in the germline V gene. V dropped 4 bases and J dropped 0; count of bases not matched to a gene: 7. In DNA, the CDR3 is TGTGCCAGCAGTGGGGCTAGCGGGGTTACCTCCTACAATGAGCAGTTCTTC. Residues: CASSGASGVTSYNEQFF.

The chain has TRBV10-3 and TRBJ1-1; D unresolved. The V gene lost 6 bases and the J gene lost 1 base, with 12 bases spanning the gap. Per the germline V gene, CDR1 is ENHRY and CDR2 is SYGVKD. This CDR3 region has 14 residues. The CDR3 sequence: CAISGGNGNTEAFF. In DNA form, the CDR3 reads TGTGCCATCAGCGGAGGGAACGGGAACACTGAAGCTTTCTTT.